The 8 T cell receptor beta chains reported below all come from one sample, sequenced in a study of blood T cell repertoires in COVID-19. Data came from immunoSEQ multiplex PCR; TCRdb stores just in-frame clones and leaves some out. Of about 160,000 clones in the sample, 85% were seen once. Sequencing used peripheral blood. The receptors originated from a human donor with acute or convalescent COVID-19. The donor label of this sample is uncertain.

This chain connects TRBV18 to TRBJ1-4, with 11 bases identical to TRBD1. V lost 6 bases and J lost 6; bases outside the gene matches: 6. The CDR3 has 15 amino acids. Germline loops: CDR1 KGHSH, CDR2 LQKENI. This CDR3 reads CASSPRTGGHEKLFF. The CDR3 DNA sequence: TGTGCCAGCTCGCCCCGGACAGGGGGCCATGAAAAACTGTTTTTT.

The chain couples TRBV19 to TRBJ1-5, with D possibly matching TRBD1 (5 bases). The CDR3 has 19 amino acids. In germline, CDR1 is LNHDA, CDR2 SQIVND (reference sequence). The germline V and J ends were trimmed by 1 base and 2 bases, with 21 bases remaining between them. In DNA, the CDR3 is TGTGCCAGTAGTATAGTCTTGACAGTAGGTCGGGTAGGCAATCAGCCCCAGCATTTT. It yields the protein CASSIVLTVGRVGNQPQHF. The variable domain in full, completed from reference TRBV19 and TRBJ1-5, reads DGGITQSPKYLFRKEGQNVTLSCEQNLNHDAMYWYRQDPGQGLRLIYYSQIVNDFQKGDIAEGYSVSREKKESFPLTVTSAQKNPTAFYLCASSIVLTVGRVGNQPQHFGDGTRLSIL.

The rearrangement uses TRBV28 and TRBJ1-2, with TRBD1 matching over 7 bases. The CDR3 loop spans 12 amino acids. V gave up 6 bases and J gave up 4 bases; unmatched junction bases: 2. The germline gives CDR1 MDHEN, CDR2 SYDVKM. CDR3 protein: CASSRQGYGYTF. CDR3 coding DNA: TGTGCCAGCAGCCGACAGGGCTATGGCTACACCTTC.

J is TRBJ2-7 and V is TRBV5-1; 9 bases agree with TRBD1. The length of the CDR3 is 15 residues. The junction had 7 bases not matched to a gene; V was cut back by 4 bases and J by 2 bases. Germline lookup yields CDR1 SGHRS and CDR2 YFSETQ. The chain's CDR3 is CASSPGDRVAYEQYF. The CDR3 nucleotides read TGCGCCAGCAGCCCTGGGGACAGGGTTGCCTACGAGCAGTACTTC.

This clone has just one count. This chain connects TRBV5-1 to TRBJ2-4, with TRBD2 identical over 7 bases. V lost 4 bases to trimming and J lost 5 bases; unmatched junction nucleotides: 6. Germline assignment: CDR1 SGHRS and CDR2 YFSETQ. The CDR3 totals 14 residues. The CDR3 spells CASSPGLDQNIQYF. The CDR3, as DNA: TGCGCCAGCAGCCCAGGACTAGATCAAAACATTCAGTACTTC.

This clone appeared a few times. The rearrangement links TRBV29-1 to TRBJ1-1; 8 nucleotides line up with TRBD1. Germline V CDR1 and CDR2: SQVTM, ANQGSEA. The CDR3 contains 13 residues. Losses at the gene ends were 6 bases for V and 5 bases for J; bases not matched to a gene: 8. The CDR3 sequence: CSVDLTGGTEAFF. CDR3 coding DNA: TGCAGCGTCGATCTTACAGGGGGAACTGAAGCTTTCTTT.

In this sample, this clone turned up once. The V call is TRBV7-2, the J call TRBJ1-2; TRBD1 matches 8 bases. Germline loops: CDR1 SGHTA, CDR2 FQGNSA. This CDR3 contains 14 residues. V was pared by 6 bases and J by 2 bases, with 5 bases of the junction left unmatched. The CDR3 loop is CASRVTGGNYGYTF. CDR3 nucleotides: TGTGCCAGCAGGGTCACAGGGGGGAACTATGGCTACACCTTC.

CDR3 residues: CASSVEQGGQYF. CDR3 nucleotide sequence: TGTGCCAGCAGCGTAGAGCAGGGAGGACAGTACTTC. The chain links TRBV9 to TRBJ2-7, with D possibly being TRBD2 (6 bases). Trimming removed 0 bases from V and 10 bases from J, with 11 bases in between. From germline, CDR1 is SGDLS and CDR2 YYNGEE. CDR3 length: 12 amino acids.